The sample holds many counts of the clone carrying this TCR beta chain. The antigen is not known. The V segment lost 3 bases and the J segment 5 bases; nucleotides outside the gene matches: 2. This CDR3 contains 14 residues. Germline V gene sequence: CDR1 SEHNR, CDR2 FQNEAQ (reference sequence). The study enrolled patients aged 18 to 65 with newly diagnosed hyperthyroidism of under 2 months' duration. Template material for amplifying TCR beta CDR3 regions consisted of RNA transcripts. The HTBI primer set drove a first-round RT-PCR of the TCR CDR3. TCRdb analysed the multiplex PCR reads with MiXCR anew, one entry per CDR3 protein. Of 600,000 to 800,000 distinct CDR3 sequences listed, under 45% are singletons. This record comes from a study of T cells in Graves' hyperthyroidism and ophthalmopathy. Study findings and constraints: In the analysis, a 13 V-J model separated ophthalmopathy from stable hyperthyroidism. Peripheral blood also featured most of the thyroid clonotypes expanded above 0.001.

The sequenced sample consisted of blood. This chain connects TRBV7-9 to TRBJ1-5; TRBD1 matches 9 bases. The TCR sequence derives from a woman between 40 and 55 years old with Graves' hyperthyroidism. The CDR3 spells CASSLGQGHQPQHF. In nucleotides, the CDR3 is TGTGCCAGCAGCTTGGGACAGGGCCATCAGCCCCAGCATTTT.